These 28 T cell receptor beta chains were sequenced from one sample in a study of CD8+ T cells in alopecia areata. Extracted RNA was reverse transcribed, and the resulting cDNA served as sequencing template. Clones were sequenced by immunoSEQ multiplex PCR, and TCRdb holds only the in-frame ones, with some missing. The profile shows 110,000 or so clones, about 54% of them singletons. Noted treatment: oral pan-JAK inhibitor, 5-10 mg twice daily. Specimen: CD8+ T cells sorted from blood, collected at week 4, from a patient treated with tofacitinib. The receptors were sampled from a human donor with alopecia areata.

V is TRBV29-1 and J is TRBJ2-1; D possibly matches TRBD1 or TRBD2 (5 bases each). Trimming removed 4 bases from V and 9 bases from J, with 13 bases in between. Germline values: CDR1 SQVTM, CDR2 ANQGSEA. The CDR3 covers 12 residues. The CDR3 sequence is CSVAGTGGEQFF. CDR3 in DNA: TGCAGCGTTGCCGGGACCGGCGGTGAGCAGTTCTTC.

This clone was counted a few times. The rearrangement uses TRBV28 and TRBJ2-5, with unresolved D. The germline gives CDR1 MDHEN, CDR2 SYDVKM. V was cut by 5 bases and J by 5 bases, with 15 bases left in between. This CDR3 spans 14 amino acids. CDR3 residues: CASSPSGDWETQYF. In nucleotides, the CDR3 is TGTGCCAGCAGTCCATCTGGGGATTGGGAGACCCAGTACTTC.

This sequence joins TRBV29-1 and TRBJ1-2; 7 bases agree with TRBD1. Germline-derived CDR1 and CDR2 are SQVTM and ANQGSEA. The CDR3 spans 15 residues. V dropped 0 bases and J dropped 8; count of bases not matched to a gene: 12. CDR3 residues: CSVEETGYGFRGYTF. In DNA, the CDR3 is TGCAGCGTTGAAGAGACAGGGTACGGCTTTAGAGGCTACACCTTC.

This clone has only a few counts. The chain is built from TRBV7-9 and TRBJ2-5; 7 nucleotides align to TRBD1. With 8 bases clipped from V and 5 bases from J, the junction kept 5 bases outside the gene matches. The CDR3 consists of 12 residues. Germline lookup yields CDR1 SEHNR and CDR2 FQNEAQ (reference sequence). The CDR3 is CASRTGQETQYF. Written as DNA, the CDR3 is TGTGCCAGCCGGACAGGCCAGGAGACCCAGTACTTC. Full variable domain (missing parts from reference TRBV7-9 and TRBJ2-5): DTGVSQNPRHKITKRGQNVTFRCDPISEHNRLYWYRQTLGQGPEFLTYFQNEAQLEKSRLLSDRFSAERPKGSFSTLEIQRTEQGDSAMYLCASRTGQETQYFGPGTRLLVL.

The chain joins TRBV10-3 to TRBJ1-5; maybe TRBD1 (6 bases). V lost 10 bases to trimming and J lost 2 bases, with 15 bases between them. The CDR3 consists of 14 residues. Looked up from germline, CDR1 is ENHRY and CDR2 is SYGVKD. CDR3 sequence (DNA): TGTGCCACCTTCTCAGGGGAGGGCAATCAGCCCCAGCATTTT. Translation: CATFSGEGNQPQHF.

The chain couples TRBV27 to TRBJ2-1; D call uncertain. The V gene's germline CDR1 is MNHEY and CDR2 SMNVEV (reference sequence). V was pared by 2 bases and J by 7 bases, with 12 bases between. This CDR3 has 14 amino acids. CDR3 sequence (DNA): TGTGCCAGCAGTTTAGGCCCCCCTATTAATGAGCAGTTCTTC. Translated: CASSLGPPINEQFF.

V is TRBV29-1 and J is TRBJ2-7; TRBD1 aligns across 7 bases. Germline V gives CDR1 SQVTM, CDR2 ANQGSEA. This CDR3 has 16 residues. J lost 1 base, V lost 0 bases, and 9 bases had no gene match. This CDR3 is CSVEDQRDSDSYEQYF. CDR3 DNA sequence: TGCAGCGTTGAAGATCAAAGGGACAGCGATTCCTACGAGCAGTACTTC.

This clone was counted a few times. The chain employs TRBV5-6 and TRBJ2-7, with 8 positions matching TRBD1. This CDR3 region has 14 residues. In germline, CDR1 is SGHDT, CDR2 YYEEEE. After removal of 4 bases from V and 2 bases from J, the junction contained 5 bases not matched to a gene. The CDR3 sequence is CASSPTGATYEQYF. The CDR3 DNA reads as TGTGCCAGCAGCCCGACAGGGGCTACCTACGAGCAGTACTTC.

This chain uses TRBV30 with TRBJ1-2; D may be TRBD1 (6 bases). The CDR3 has 14 amino acids. The V gene lost 1 base and the J gene lost 2 bases, with 11 bases spanning the gap. Per the germline V gene, CDR1 is GTSNPN and CDR2 is SVGIG (reference sequence). The CDR3, as DNA: TGTGCCTGGAGTGAAGGAAGGGGGAACTATGGCTACACCTTC. This codes for CAWSEGRGNYGYTF.

The chain joins TRBV21-1 to TRBJ1-5; the DNA was not used to check the table's D call, TRBD1. TRBV21-1 is assigned pseudogene status. This CDR3 has 12 residues. The CDR3 reads CASRQGEEPQHF. CDR3 DNA sequence: TGTGCCAGCAGACAGGGGGAGGAGCCCCAGCATTTT.

The gene calls are TRBV29-1 and TRBJ1-3; D not resolved. The V end lost 3 bases, the J end lost 0 bases, and 9 bases lay between the germline ends. The V gene's germline CDR1 is SQVTM and CDR2 ANQGSEA. The CDR3 consists of 14 residues. The CDR3 protein is CSVDPTDSGNTIYF. DNA for the CDR3: TGCAGCGTTGACCCTACAGACTCTGGAAACACCATATATTTT.

This chain uses TRBV29-1 with TRBJ1-2; 11 bases agree with TRBD1. The germline V gene encodes CDR1 SQVTM and CDR2 ANQGSEA. V dropped 6 bases and J dropped 4; count of bases not matched to a gene: 4. The CDR3 totals 13 residues. CDR3 residues: CSVDRGRGYGYTF. The DNA for the CDR3 is TGCAGCGTGGACAGGGGGCGAGGCTATGGCTACACCTTC.

The rearrangement links TRBV30 to TRBJ1-6; D may be TRBD1 (6 bases). The V and J ends lost 3 bases and 9 bases respectively, with 15 bases between them. Germline values: CDR1 GTSNPN, CDR2 SVGIG (reference sequence). The CDR3 has 14 amino acids. The CDR3 reads CAWSSGGGRSPLHF. The CDR3, as DNA: TGTGCCTGGAGCTCCGGGGGGGGCCGTTCACCCCTCCACTTT.

The rearrangement uses TRBV27 and TRBJ2-7; 8 bases map to TRBD1. CDR1 and CDR2 (germline): MNHEY, SMNVEV (reference sequence). The CDR3 covers 14 residues. Trimming removed 8 bases from V and 7 bases from J; junction bases left unmatched: 13. The CDR3: CASDKRQGAGEQYF. The CDR3 DNA is TGTGCCAGCGATAAGAGGCAGGGGGCAGGGGAGCAGTACTTC.

This rearrangement joins TRBV29-1 to TRBJ2-3; TRBD2 is a possible D gene (7 bases). The V end was cut by 5 bases, the J end by 2 bases, with 14 bases between. Per the germline V gene, CDR1 is SQVTM and CDR2 is ANQGSEA. The CDR3 covers 14 residues. The CDR3, as DNA: TGCAGCGTTCTGGGGGGGCGCCACACAGATACGCAGTATTTT. Protein: CSVLGGRHTDTQYF.

CDR3 coding DNA: TGCAGTGCAGCAGATGGCTACACCTTC. Amino acid sequence: CSAADGYTF. V and J are TRBV20-1 and TRBJ1-2; D call uncertain. CDR3 length: 9 residues. Germline-derived CDR1 and CDR2 are DFQATT and SNEGSKA (reference sequence). V shed 6 bases and J shed 6 bases, with 5 bases lying between them.

The V gene is TRBV28, the J gene TRBJ2-2, with 13 bases lining up with TRBD2. The ends lost 6 bases at V and 5 bases at J; junction bases unmatched: 12. Germline lookup yields CDR1 MDHEN and CDR2 SYDVKM. There are 18 residues in the CDR3. The CDR3 sequence: CASRPAGGLAGSTGELFF. CDR3 nucleotides: TGTGCCAGCAGGCCGGCAGGGGGACTAGCGGGGAGTACCGGGGAGCTGTTTTTT.

V and J are TRBV27 and TRBJ2-1; 7 bases match TRBD1. The V and J ends lost 3 bases and 5 bases, in that order; junction bases with no gene match: 1. CDR1 and CDR2 (germline): MNHEY, SMNVEV (reference sequence). The CDR3 loop spans 13 amino acids. CDR3 amino acids: CASSLTGNNEQFF. CDR3 DNA: TGTGCCAGCAGTTTGACAGGGAACAATGAGCAGTTCTTC.

This clone was seen only a few times. V gene TRBV11-2 combines with J gene TRBJ2-7, with a tentative D call TRBD1 (6 bases). Germline loops: CDR1 SGHAT, CDR2 FQNNGV. Trimming shortened V by 5 bases and J by 3 bases, and 11 bases separated the two germline ends. The CDR3 is 13 residues long. CDR3 DNA sequence: TGTGCCAGCAGCCCGGGACACATCTACGAGCAGTACTTC. This encodes CASSPGHIYEQYF.

This sequence joins TRBV5-6 and TRBJ2-5, with TRBD2 matching 7 bases. CDR1 and CDR2 (germline): SGHDT, YYEEEE. This CDR3 is built from 15 residues. J lost 4 bases, V lost 2 bases, and 8 bases had no gene match. The CDR3 DNA reads as TGTGCCAGCAGCTTAGGGAGGGGAGTTGGAGAGACCCAGTACTTC. Translation: CASSLGRGVGETQYF.

The CDR3 DNA follows: TGTGCCAGCAGCTTGGGTGGCCAAGAGACCCAGTACTTC. It yields the protein CASSLGGQETQYF. The V call is TRBV11-2, the J call TRBJ2-5; D call uncertain. The CDR3 contains 13 residues. Germline V gene sequence: CDR1 SGHAT, CDR2 FQNNGV. The V end lost 3 bases, the J end lost 1 base, and 6 bases lay between the germline ends.

The J gene is TRBJ2-7, the V gene TRBV29-1; D is unclear. Germline CDR1 is SQVTM and CDR2 is ANQGSEA. Trimming took 4 bases from V and 3 from J, leaving 4 bases between them. This CDR3 contains 10 residues. The CDR3 nucleotides are TGCAGCGTTGTGCACTACGAGCAGTACTTC. Amino acid sequence: CSVVHYEQYF.

This chain joins TRBV30 and TRBJ1-2; 7 nucleotides align to TRBD1. V trimming: 1 base; J trimming: 6 bases; junction bases outside the gene matches: 14. Germline loops: CDR1 GTSNPN, CDR2 SVGIG (reference sequence). The CDR3 loop spans 16 amino acids. CDR3 residues: CAWSDETGWFGDGYTF. Written as DNA, the CDR3 is TGTGCCTGGAGTGACGAGACAGGGTGGTTCGGGGATGGCTACACCTTC. Combining the CDR3 with reference TRBV30 and TRBJ1-2 gives the whole variable domain SQTIHQWPATLVQPVGSPLSLECTVEGTSNPNLYWYRQAAGRGLQLLFYSVGIGQISSEVPQNLSASRPQDRQFILSSKKLLLSDSGFYLCAWSDETGWFGDGYTFGSGTRLTVV.

The genes are TRBV30 and TRBJ1-2; 8 bases match TRBD1. The germline CDR1 and CDR2 sequences are GTSNPN and SVGIG (reference sequence). V shed 6 bases and J 4 bases; nucleotides not matched to a gene: 7. The CDR3 sequence is 13 residues long. The CDR3 here is CACLDRDRYGYTF. For the CDR3, the DNA is TGTGCCTGCCTGGACAGGGACCGCTATGGCTACACCTTC.

The chain couples TRBV27 to TRBJ2-5; 8 bases fit TRBD2. Germline V lookup: CDR1 MNHEY, CDR2 SMNVEV (reference sequence). V shed 6 bases and J 3 bases; nucleotides not matched to a gene: 12. The CDR3 spans 16 residues. This chain's CDR3 is CASRPLGAAGEETQYF. The CDR3 DNA follows: TGTGCCAGCAGGCCCTTAGGGGCAGCGGGGGAAGAGACCCAGTACTTC.

This clone was counted a few times. The chain couples TRBV29-1 to TRBJ1-2; D might be TRBD1 (6 bases). Germline assignment: CDR1 SQVTM and CDR2 ANQGSEA. Trimming removed 0 bases at V and 5 bases at J, with 13 bases between. This CDR3 comprises 14 residues. This CDR3 is CSVEDRTAEYGYTF. In DNA form, the CDR3 reads TGCAGCGTTGAAGATAGGACAGCCGAATATGGCTACACCTTC.

J is TRBJ1-2 and V is TRBV30, with D hard to call. The CDR3 contains 10 residues. Trimming pared 0 bases from V and 6 bases from J, leaving 2 bases between. Germline V gene lookup returns CDR1 GTSNPN and CDR2 SVGIG (reference sequence). The CDR3 DNA follows: TGTGCCTGGAGTGTAAATGGCTACACCTTC. Its protein is CAWSVNGYTF. The variable domain in full, with the rest retrieved from reference TRBV30 and TRBJ1-2, is SQTIHQWPATLVQPVGSPLSLECTVEGTSNPNLYWYRQAAGRGLQLLFYSVGIGQISSEVPQNLSASRPQDRQFILSSKKLLLSDSGFYLCAWSVNGYTFGSGTRLTVV.

V and J are TRBV7-9 and TRBJ2-5, with no clear D. The germline CDR1 and CDR2 sequences are SEHNR and FQNEAQ (reference sequence). Trimming removed 6 bases at V and 4 bases at J, with 12 bases between. This CDR3 comprises 13 residues. CDR3 DNA sequence: TGTGCCAGCAGACCCACAGTTGGAGAGACCCAGTACTTC. It yields the protein CASRPTVGETQYF.